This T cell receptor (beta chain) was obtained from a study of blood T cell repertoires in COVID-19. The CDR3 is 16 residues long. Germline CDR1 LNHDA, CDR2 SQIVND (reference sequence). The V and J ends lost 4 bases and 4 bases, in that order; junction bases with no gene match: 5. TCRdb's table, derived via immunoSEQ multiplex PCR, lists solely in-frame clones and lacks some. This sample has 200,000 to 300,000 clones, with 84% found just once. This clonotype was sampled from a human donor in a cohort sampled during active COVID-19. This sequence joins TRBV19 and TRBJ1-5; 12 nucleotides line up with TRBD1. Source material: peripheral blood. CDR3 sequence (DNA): TGTGCCAGTAGTAGCCGGGACAGGGGGCTTAATCAGCCCCAGCATTTT. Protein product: CASSSRDRGLNQPQHF.